This T cell receptor (beta chain) was sequenced in a study of OX40 agonist ivuxolimab in advanced cancers. Germline lookup yields CDR1 SGHVS and CDR2 FQNEAQ. The germline V and J ends were trimmed by 5 bases and 4 bases, with 11 bases remaining between them. This CDR3 has 13 amino acids. This clone has just one count. The method was immunoSEQ multiplex PCR; TCRdb's version includes in-frame clones alone and lacks a portion of them. The sample includes 55,000 to 70,000 clones, roughly 85% of them seen just once. This specimen was CD4+ or CD8+ T cells sorted from blood, taken in a trial of the OX40 agonist ivuxolimab. The source of this sequence is an adult with an advanced solid tumor such as melanoma, head and neck, liver or kidney cancer. The chain joins TRBV7-8 to TRBJ1-1, with D tentatively TRBD1 (5 bases). The CDR3 nucleotides are TGTGCCAGCAGCCCGGGGGGGAGCACTGAAGCTTTCTTT. It specifies CASSPGGSTEAFF.